The sequence of this TCR beta chain was determined in a study of cytomegalovirus exposure and HLA in healthy donors. Background on the study: Of the donors genotyped, several hundred in all, 80% to 85% fell in the Caucasian-associated ancestry cluster.

The PCR ran on 60 Vbeta and 13 Jbeta primers. Repertoires were generated with immunoSEQ multiplex PCR, while TCRdb's copy carries only in-frame clones and drops some. There are 150,000 to 200,000 clones in the sample; approximately 84% occur only once, and roughly 5.2% lies in the top ten. This clone appeared once. As yet, its antigen is unknown. The ends lost 4 bases at V and 1 base at J; junction bases unmatched: 5. CDR3 length: 17 amino acids. Per germline, CDR1 SGHTA and CDR2 FQGNSA. Study conclusions and caveats: It was taken for granted in presence/absence analyses that sequencing depth across donors was roughly uniform. TCR association rates varied by HLA locus in a later analysis, with DRB1 highest and HLA-C lowest. Equally common other TCR beta chains were less clonally expanded than HLA-associated ones, a later analysis found.

This rearrangement joins TRBV7-2 to TRBJ2-3; 13 nucleotides align to TRBD2. This receptor was taken from a young man in good health and CMV-seronegative. Sample: PBMCs. The CDR3 protein is CASSSWTSGRGTDTQYF. CDR3 sequence (DNA): TGTGCCAGCAGCTCCTGGACTAGCGGGAGAGGCACAGATACGCAGTATTTT.